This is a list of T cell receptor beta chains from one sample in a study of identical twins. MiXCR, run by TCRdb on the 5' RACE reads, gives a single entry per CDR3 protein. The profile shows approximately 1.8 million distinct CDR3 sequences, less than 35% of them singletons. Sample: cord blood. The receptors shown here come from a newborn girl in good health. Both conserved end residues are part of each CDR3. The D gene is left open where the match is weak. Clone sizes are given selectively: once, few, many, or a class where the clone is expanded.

TGCAGCGTTGTGGGGGGGAAAACCTACGAGCAGTACTTC,CSVVGGKTYEQYF,TRBD2,many,TRBV29-1,TRBJ2-7
TGTGCCAGCAGCGTGGAACCCTATAATTCACCCCTCCACTTT,CASSVEPYNSPLHF,NA,NA,TRBV9,TRBJ1-6
TGCGCCAGCAGTAACCCCAAAAGGACTAGCGGGGGATTGGGTACGCAGTATTTT,CASSNPKRTSGGLGTQYF,TRBD2,few,TRBV10-2,TRBJ2-3
TGCAGCGTTGAAGGCCAGTCCTACGAGCAGTTCTTC,CSVEGQSYEQFF,NA,NA,TRBV29-1,TRBJ2-1
TGTGCCAGCAGCTTTCGGGAGGGGAGTCGGGAGCAGTACTTC,CASSFREGSREQYF,TRBD2,NA,TRBV5-6,TRBJ2-7
TGTGCCAGCAGTACTCTAGCGGGAGCCACCTACAATGAGCACTTCTTC,CASSTLAGATYNEHFF,TRBD2,NA,TRBV28,TRBJ2-1
TGTGCCAGCAGCTTAAGGGGCGGGATTCAGCCCCAGCATTTT,CASSLRGGIQPQHF,NA,NA,TRBV7-2,TRBJ1-5
TGCGCCAGCAGCCCACTGACGGGAAGGGGGAACACTGAAGCTTTCTTT,CASSPLTGRGNTEAFF,NA,few,TRBV5-1,TRBJ1-1
TGTGCCATCAGTGAACAGGGTAATTCACCCCTCCACTTT,CAISEQGNSPLHF,NA,many,TRBV10-3,TRBJ1-6
TGTGCCAGCAGCTTGTTTCTATATGGCTACACCTTC,CASSLFLYGYTF,NA,few,TRBV5-6,TRBJ1-2
TGTGCCAGCAGCCAACTCGGGTCAGGCCAAGAGACCCAGTACTTC,CASSQLGSGQETQYF,NA,NA,TRBV3-1,TRBJ2-5
TGTGCCAGCAGCCAAGATCCGGACAGGTCCTTTGGGGACACTGAAGCTTTCTTT,CASSQDPDRSFGDTEAFF,TRBD1,NA,TRBV4-2,TRBJ1-1
TGCGCCAGCAGCCAAGACCGTTGGGGCTACGCCCTAAGGAACGAAGGGGACAATGAGCAGTTCTTC,CASSQDRWGYALRNEGDNEQFF,NA,few,TRBV4-1,TRBJ2-1